What follows is one T cell receptor (beta chain) and its context. This may arise from a read error, as a much more abundant clone is one base away. The CDR3 does not close with the conserved phenylalanine or tryptophan, likely indicating a read error. This record comes from a study of T cells in Graves' hyperthyroidism and ophthalmopathy. There were TCR beta CDR3 regions amplified from RNA transcripts. The primer set for the first-round RT-PCR of the TCR CDR3 was HTBI. A single record per CDR3 protein comes from TCRdb applying MiXCR to the multiplex PCR reads. The sample yields more than 500,000 distinct CDR3 sequences, more than 15% seen once. V dropped 8 bases and J dropped 6; count of bases not matched to a gene: 10. This CDR3 contains 15 residues. Looked up from germline, CDR1 is SNHLY and CDR2 is FYNNEI.

The clonotype was recovered from a woman aged 25 to 45 with Graves' ophthalmopathy. The material sequenced was blood. The J gene is TRBJ2-2, the V gene TRBV2; 9 positions match TRBD1. The chain's CDR3 is CASYPDTGGPGELFS. DNA of the CDR3: TGTGCCAGCTATCCCGATACAGGGGGCCCCGGGGAGCTGTTTTCT.